These 31 T cell receptor beta chains share one sample of origin, sequenced in a study of blood T cell repertoires in COVID-19. TCRdb keeps only in-frame clones here, not all; method: immunoSEQ multiplex PCR. Seen here are about 190,000 clones, more than 85% observed once, and the top ten hold 2.1%. Sequencing input: peripheral blood. The receptors were sampled from a man between 65 and 85 years old with active or convalescent COVID-19.

This sequence joins TRBV30 and TRBJ1-3; D is uncertain. Per germline, CDR1 GTSNPN and CDR2 SVGIG (reference sequence). V shed 4 bases and J shed 2 bases, with 6 bases lying between them. The CDR3 is 12 residues long. This CDR3 reads CAWISPGNTIYF. The CDR3 DNA reads as TGTGCCTGGATCAGTCCTGGAAACACCATATATTTT.

The chain recombines TRBV29-1 with TRBJ2-7, with TRBD1 matching 9 bases. The J segment lost 4 bases and the V segment lost 7 bases, leaving 17 bases of the junction unmatched. The CDR3 is 16 residues long. In germline, CDR1 is SQVTM, CDR2 ANQGSEA. The CDR3 DNA sequence: TGCAGCGCCTTTACCAAGCCCGGGACAGGGTATTACGAGCAGTACTTC. It encodes CSAFTKPGTGYYEQYF.

CDR3 amino acids: CASSLVQGGNEQFF. The CDR3 DNA sequence: TGCGCCAGCAGCTTGGTACAGGGCGGTAATGAGCAGTTCTTC. This sequence joins TRBV5-1 and TRBJ2-1; a weak D match, TRBD1 (6 bases). V lost 0 bases to trimming and J lost 7 bases, with 11 bases between them. Germline assignment: CDR1 SGHRS and CDR2 YFSETQ. The CDR3 loop spans 14 amino acids. The variable domain in full, completed from reference TRBV5-1 and TRBJ2-1, reads KAGVTQTPRYLIKTRGQQVTLSCSPISGHRSVSWYQQTPGQGLQFLFEYFSETQRNKGNFPGRFSGRQFSNSRSEMNVSTLELGDSALYLCASSLVQGGNEQFFGPGTRLTVL.

This chain links TRBV3-1 (or the pseudogene TRBV3-2) with TRBJ2-2; the D is unclear. Per the germline V gene, CDR1 is LGHDT and CDR2 is YNNKEL (reference sequence). The CDR3 is made up of 14 amino acids. The V end was cut by 1 base, the J end by 1 base, with 4 bases between. The CDR3 region is CASSQVQNTGELFF. CDR3 DNA: TGTGCCAGCAGCCAAGTACAGAACACCGGGGAGCTGTTTTTT.

The chain recombines TRBV6-2 or TRBV6-3 with TRBJ1-2, with D unclear. Trimming cost V 0 bases and J 3 bases, with 11 bases left between them. The CDR3 length is 15 residues. Germline V gene sequence: CDR1 MNHEY, CDR2 SVGEGT. CDR3 in DNA: TGTGCCAGCAGTTACTCAGAGGTTCGGGACTATGGCTACACCTTC. Amino acid sequence: CASSYSEVRDYGYTF.

The V and J genes are TRBV28 and TRBJ2-2; no firm D call. The CDR3 is 15 amino acids. V lost 5 bases, J lost 5 bases, and 15 bases lay in between. Germline V gene lookup returns CDR1 MDHEN and CDR2 SYDVKM. The CDR3 here is CASSRHGSDTGELFF. CDR3 bases: TGTGCCAGCAGTCGCCACGGAAGCGATACCGGGGAGCTGTTTTTT.

This clone was seen just once. The J gene is TRBJ1-2, the V gene TRBV10-1, with D perhaps matching TRBD1 (6 bases). The CDR3 consists of 13 residues. Germline V gives CDR1 WNHNN, CDR2 SYGVQD (reference sequence). The ends were cut back, 3 bases at V and 7 bases at J, with 12 bases in the middle. Written as DNA, the CDR3 is TGCGCCAGCAGTGACGGCGGCAGGGGTGGCTACACCTTC. Translation gives CASSDGGRGGYTF.

This sequence joins TRBV19 and TRBJ2-7, with 9 bases fitting TRBD1. CDR3 size: 14 residues. With 7 bases clipped from V and 2 bases from J, the junction kept 6 bases outside the gene matches. Germline-derived CDR1 and CDR2 are LNHDA and SQIVND (reference sequence). CDR3 in amino acids: CASTPGQGPYEQYF. CDR3 coding DNA: TGTGCCAGTACCCCGGGACAGGGCCCCTACGAGCAGTACTTC.

The chain combines TRBV3-1 (or the pseudogene TRBV3-2) with TRBJ2-5; maybe TRBD2 (6 bases). Germline V gives CDR1 LGHDT, CDR2 YNNKEL (reference sequence). CDR3 length: 14 residues. Deletions cut 6 bases from V and 3 bases from J, with 14 bases between. The CDR3 loop reads CASSPSGGEETQYF. The CDR3 DNA reads as TGTGCCAGCAGTCCCTCGGGCGGGGAAGAGACCCAGTACTTC.

This chain joins TRBV4-1 and TRBJ2-7; TRBD1 matches at 9 bases. This CDR3 contains 15 residues. Trimming cost V 3 bases and J 5 bases; bases outside gene matches: 8. Germline loops: CDR1 MGHRA, CDR2 YSYEKL. CDR3 protein: CASSHPGTGRDEQYF. For the CDR3, the DNA is TGCGCCAGCAGCCACCCCGGGACAGGGCGAGACGAGCAGTACTTC.

V usage is TRBV2 and J usage is TRBJ1-4, with 7 nucleotides matching TRBD1. CDR1 and CDR2 from the germline V gene are SNHLY and FYNNEI. The CDR3 length is 15 residues. V lost 7 bases, J lost 5 bases, and 10 bases stayed unmatched. The chain's CDR3 is CASKEQGISNEKLFF. In DNA, the CDR3 is TGTGCCAGCAAAGAACAGGGGATCTCCAATGAAAAACTGTTTTTT.

The chain recombines TRBV6-6 with TRBJ2-1; D is perhaps TRBD2 (5 bases). The V end lost 6 bases, the J end lost 3 bases, and 27 bases lay between the germline ends. Germline loops: CDR1 MNHNY, CDR2 SVGAGI (reference sequence). There are 19 residues in the CDR3. DNA of the CDR3: TGTGCCAGCAGCCGACAACGGGGATTGATTAGTCCTTTCTACAATGAGCAGTTCTTC. Protein sequence: CASSRQRGLISPFYNEQFF.

This chain joins TRBV6-5 and TRBJ1-1, with TRBD1 matching 8 bases. The CDR3 loop spans 13 amino acids. In germline, CDR1 is MNHEY, CDR2 SVGAGI. Trimming removed 7 bases from V and 4 bases from J; junction bases left unmatched: 5. CDR3 in amino acids: CASKRTGSTEAFF. The CDR3 nucleotides are TGTGCCAGCAAACGGACAGGGAGCACTGAAGCTTTCTTT.

The chain uses TRBV27 and TRBJ2-2; D remains ambiguous. This CDR3 region has 17 residues. Germline V lookup: CDR1 MNHEY, CDR2 SMNVEV (reference sequence). V was pared by 6 bases and J by 4 bases, with 21 bases between. The CDR3 coding sequence is TGTGCCAGCAGCCACGTTTCAATTAGCCAATTCACCGGGGAGCTGTTTTTT. This gives the protein CASSHVSISQFTGELFF.

V gene TRBV30 combines with J gene TRBJ2-1; 14 positions agree with TRBD2. V was clipped by 4 bases and J by 12 bases; unmatched bases: 8. Germline V gene data show CDR1 as GTSNPN and CDR2 as SVGIG (reference sequence). This CDR3 region has 14 residues. The CDR3 loop is CAWKMNGLAGGQFF. As DNA, the CDR3 is TGTGCCTGGAAGATGAACGGACTAGCGGGGGGGCAGTTCTTC.

The V call is TRBV11-3, the J call TRBJ1-2; D is uncertain. Germline values: CDR1 SGHNT, CDR2 YENEEA. V dropped 0 bases and J dropped 8 bases, with 13 bases sitting between them. This CDR3 is built from 14 residues. The chain's CDR3 is CASSLEGPSSGYTF. The CDR3, as DNA: TGTGCCAGCAGCTTAGAGGGCCCGAGCTCGGGCTACACCTTC.

This chain uses TRBV7-6 with TRBJ2-1; a weak D match, TRBD2 (5 bases). Germline V lookup: CDR1 SGHVS, CDR2 FNYEAQ. V was clipped by 5 bases and J by 5 bases, with 19 bases between them. This CDR3 comprises 16 residues. CDR3 protein: CASSPLSAGDNNEQFF. As DNA, the CDR3 is TGTGCCAGCAGCCCCTTGTCTGCGGGCGACAACAATGAGCAGTTCTTC.

The chain joins TRBV6-2 or TRBV6-3 to TRBJ1-1; D not certain. The V end lost 5 bases, the J end lost 6 bases, and 16 bases lay between the germline ends. The germline gives CDR1 MNHEY, CDR2 SVGEGT. This CDR3 region has 14 residues. DNA for the CDR3: TGTGCCAGCAGTCCAGACCCGGGGTGGGCTGAAGCTTTCTTT. The encoded protein is CASSPDPGWAEAFF.

V and J are TRBV7-8 and TRBJ2-3; 9 nucleotides align to TRBD2. Trimming at V came to 4 bases and at J to 5 bases, leaving 13 bases not matched to a gene. Germline values: CDR1 SGHVS, CDR2 FQNEAQ. This CDR3 region has 17 residues. The CDR3 loop is CASSSELLAGVVDTQYF. DNA of the CDR3: TGTGCCAGCAGCTCCGAGCTATTAGCGGGAGTCGTAGATACGCAGTATTTT.

For the CDR3, the DNA is TGCGCCAGCAGCTTGGCGGGGGGCCGGAATTCACCCCTCCACTTT. Amino acid sequence: CASSLAGGRNSPLHF. The rearrangement uses TRBV5-1 and TRBJ1-6; the D gene is possibly TRBD1 (6 bases). The CDR3 consists of 15 residues. Trimming shortened V by 0 bases and J by 7 bases, and 11 bases separated the two germline ends. Germline loops: CDR1 SGHRS, CDR2 YFSETQ.

In DNA form, the CDR3 reads TGCGCCAGCAGCTTGAACGGTTCACCCCTCCACTTT. Protein: CASSLNGSPLHF. The chain recombines TRBV5-1 with TRBJ1-6, with D uncertain. CDR1 is SGHRS and CDR2 is YFSETQ in the germline V gene. The germline V and J ends were trimmed by 1 base and 9 bases, with 5 bases remaining between them. There are 12 residues in the CDR3.

A single count supports this clone. This chain connects TRBV20-1 to TRBJ2-1; unclear D gene. The germline CDR1 and CDR2 sequences are DFQATT and SNEGSKA (reference sequence). The CDR3 is made up of 10 amino acids. V was trimmed by 4 bases and J by 5 bases, leaving 3 bases between them. The CDR3 nucleotides are TGCAGTGCTACTCACAATGAGCAGTTCTTC. Its protein is CSATHNEQFF.

The chain couples TRBV10-3 to TRBJ2-3; 10 bases fit TRBD1. This CDR3 is 15 amino acids long. J lost 1 base, V lost 5 bases, and 3 bases had no gene match. Germline V CDR1 and CDR2: ENHRY, SYGVKD. The CDR3 DNA reads TGTGCCATCAGTACCGGGACAGGGGGCACAGATACGCAGTATTTT. Protein sequence: CAISTGTGGTDTQYF.

This clone was detected only a few times. The chain joins TRBV2 to TRBJ2-3; 8 bases fit TRBD2. This CDR3 has 15 amino acids. Germline loops: CDR1 SNHLY, CDR2 FYNNEI. Trimming cost V 2 bases and J 1 base; bases outside gene matches: 2. CDR3 sequence reads: CASSESGGGTDTQYF. CDR3 bases: TGTGCCAGCAGTGAATCCGGGGGGGGCACAGATACGCAGTATTTT.

This chain links TRBV11-2 with TRBJ1-6; 9 bases fit TRBD1. CDR3 length: 16 amino acids. CDR1 is SGHAT, CDR2 FQNNGV, per germline. Unmatched junction bases numbered 9, after V lost 3 bases and J lost 9 bases. CDR3 in DNA: TGTGCCAGCAGCTTGGGCCGTGGACAGGGGAGTTCACCCCTCCACTTT. It translates to CASSLGRGQGSSPLHF.

The sample holds one count of this clone. The chain employs TRBV9 and TRBJ2-5; 9 bases are a match to TRBD1. The ends lost 3 bases at V and 5 bases at J; junction bases unmatched: 2. CDR3 length equals 13 residues. Germline-derived CDR1 and CDR2 are SGDLS and YYNGEE. In DNA form, the CDR3 reads TGTGCCAGCAGCGCGACAGGGGGGGAGACCCAGTACTTC. Its protein is CASSATGGETQYF.

The V call is TRBV7-2, the J call TRBJ2-7, with D maybe TRBD2 (5 bases). Germline assignment: CDR1 SGHTA and CDR2 FQGNSA. V gave up 2 bases and J gave up 5 bases, with 10 bases separating them. The CDR3 is 13 residues long. The DNA of the CDR3 is TGTGCCAGCAGCTTATACGCGGGCAACGAGCAGTACTTC. Amino acids: CASSLYAGNEQYF.

The chain uses TRBV6-2 or TRBV6-3 and TRBJ1-1; D might be TRBD1 (6 bases). Germline CDR1 reads MNHEY; CDR2 reads SVGEGT. The V and J ends lost 6 bases and 4 bases respectively, with 15 bases between them. CDR3 size: 14 residues. CDR3 coding DNA: TGTGCCAGCAGCCACGCGGGGGCTGGCACTGAAGCTTTCTTT. As protein: CASSHAGAGTEAFF.

The chain employs TRBV24-1 and TRBJ2-3; possibly TRBD2 for D (5 bases). This CDR3 comprises 14 residues. Deletions cut 5 bases from V and 4 bases from J, with 12 bases between. Per germline, CDR1 KGHDR and CDR2 SFDVKD. The CDR3 sequence: CATSGSGWADTQYF. In DNA form, the CDR3 reads TGTGCCACCAGTGGGTCGGGATGGGCAGATACGCAGTATTTT.

This clone showed up just once. The V call is TRBV20-1, the J call TRBJ1-2; D unclear. V was cut by 7 bases and J by 4 bases, with 10 bases left in between. CDR1 is DFQATT, CDR2 SNEGSKA, per germline (reference sequence). The CDR3 contains 11 residues. CDR3 region: CSGGSLYGYTF. CDR3 nucleotide sequence: TGCAGTGGAGGCAGTCTCTATGGCTACACCTTC.

V and J are TRBV24-1 and TRBJ1-2, with 7 bases aligning to TRBD1. The V gene end was trimmed by 3 bases and the J gene end by 5 bases; junction bases not matched to a gene: 20. This CDR3 region has 19 residues. CDR1 is KGHDR and CDR2 is SFDVKD in the germline V gene. CDR3 coding DNA: TGTGCCACCAGTGATGCGGCCCTCCCCCGGTCGGGACAGCCGTATGGCTACACCTTC. Amino acid sequence: CATSDAALPRSGQPYGYTF.